Listed here are 18 T cell receptor beta chains from one sample, sequenced in a study of blood T cell repertoires in COVID-19. TCRdb's copy holds only in-frame clones and misses some; the assay was immunoSEQ multiplex PCR. This sample yields around 300,000 clones, of which about 87% are seen a single time; around 3% belongs to the top ten. The specimen sequenced was PBMCs or T cells enriched from blood (not recorded which). Every receptor here comes from a woman between 45 and 65 years old who had recovered from COVID-19.

The chain links TRBV24-1 to TRBJ2-7; perhaps TRBD1 as D (6 bases). CDR1 and CDR2 (germline): KGHDR, SFDVKD. Between the trimmed V and J ends, which lost 7 bases and 1 base, there was a span of 10 bases. The CDR3 runs to 13 residues. CDR3: CATRGAMSYEQYF. CDR3 sequence (DNA): TGTGCCACCAGGGGGGCGATGTCCTACGAGCAGTACTTC.

This clone was observed once. J is TRBJ1-4 and V is TRBV24-1; a possible D gene is TRBD1 (6 bases). Germline V lookup: CDR1 KGHDR, CDR2 SFDVKD. Trimming took off 3 bases at V and 4 bases at J, with 14 bases between the two ends. The CDR3 is 16 residues long. In nucleotides, the CDR3 is TGTGCCACCAGTGATCATTCAGGGGAGGGTAATGAAAAACTGTTTTTT. Its translation: CATSDHSGEGNEKLFF.

This rearrangement joins TRBV7-2 to TRBJ2-1; D possibly corresponds to TRBD1 (5 bases). The V gene lost 1 base and the J gene lost 4 bases, with 11 bases spanning the gap. From germline, CDR1 is SGHTA and CDR2 FQGNSA. The CDR3 has 15 residues. The CDR3 reads CASSLGDSSYNEQFF. CDR3 sequence (DNA): TGTGCCAGCAGCTTAGGAGACAGCTCTTACAATGAGCAGTTCTTC. Full variable domain (outside the CDR3, taken from reference TRBV7-2 and TRBJ2-1): GAGVSQSPSNKVTEKGKDVELRCDPISGHTALYWYRQSLGQGLEFLIYFQGNSAPDKSGLPSDRFSAERTGGSVSTLTIQRTQQEDSAVYLCASSLGDSSYNEQFFGPGTRLTVL.

V is TRBV20-1 and J is TRBJ1-1, with D perhaps TRBD1 (6 bases). The CDR3 is 17 amino acids. Per the germline V gene, CDR1 is DFQATT and CDR2 is SNEGSKA (reference sequence). Trimming removed 3 bases from V and 11 bases from J, with 31 bases in between. CDR3 coding DNA: TGCAGTGCTAGTAACCCCGAGACAGGAGCAAATTCTGAGGTCGCTTTCTTT. Residues: CSASNPETGANSEVAFF.

The chain links TRBV6-6 to TRBJ1-2; D is unclear. CDR3 length: 13 amino acids. The germline CDR1 and CDR2 sequences are MNHNY and SVGAGI (reference sequence). V lost 6 bases and J 1 base, leaving 9 bases between the germline ends. CDR3 amino acids: CASRSQSNYGYTF. The CDR3 coding sequence is TGTGCCAGCAGATCACAGAGTAACTATGGCTACACCTTC.

The gene calls are TRBV18 and TRBJ2-5, with 10 bases matching TRBD2. The trim removed 3 bases at V and 2 bases at J, leaving 6 bases unmatched. CDR3 length: 16 residues. The germline V gene has CDR1 KGHSH and CDR2 LQKENI. The DNA for the CDR3 is TGTGCCAGCTCACCTTCCCAGCGGGGGGGGCAAGAGACCCAGTACTTC. Protein: CASSPSQRGGQETQYF.

This rearrangement joins TRBV7-2 to TRBJ2-5, with TRBD2 matching over 9 bases. The V and J ends lost 5 bases and 5 bases, in that order; junction bases with no gene match: 6. In germline, CDR1 is SGHTA, CDR2 FQGNSA. The CDR3 is 14 residues long. This chain's CDR3 is CASSQGTSRETQYF. CDR3 in DNA: TGTGCCAGCAGCCAGGGGACTAGCCGGGAGACCCAGTACTTC.

This clone has a handful of counts. The V call is TRBV5-1, the J call TRBJ1-1; TRBD1 is a possible D gene (5 bases). Germline CDR1 and CDR2: SGHRS and YFSETQ. This CDR3 has 14 amino acids. Deletions cut 1 base from V and 3 bases from J, with 10 bases between. The CDR3 DNA sequence: TGCGCCAGCAGCTTGCAGGGATTGGACACTGAAGCTTTCTTT. Protein sequence: CASSLQGLDTEAFF.

The chain links TRBV29-1 to TRBJ2-1; TRBD2 matches at 13 bases. The germline gives CDR1 SQVTM, CDR2 ANQGSEA. The CDR3 is 15 amino acids. V trimming: 7 bases; J trimming: 10 bases; junction bases outside the gene matches: 13. The CDR3 reads CSARAGLAGDREQFF. The CDR3 DNA reads as TGCAGCGCAAGAGCCGGACTAGCGGGAGACAGGGAGCAGTTCTTC.

This sequence joins TRBV7-2 and TRBJ1-1, with D possibly TRBD1 on 6 matching bases. Germline V gene data show CDR1 as SGHTA and CDR2 as FQGNSA. CDR3 length: 13 amino acids. V lost 5 bases and J lost 8, with 15 bases in between. The CDR3 here is CASSPRGGEEAFF. The CDR3 DNA reads as TGTGCCAGCAGCCCGAGGGGGGGGGAGGAAGCTTTCTTT.

V usage is TRBV5-6 and J usage is TRBJ2-1; 9 bases match TRBD2. The CDR3 is 15 residues long. The V and J ends lost 4 bases and 3 bases, in that order; junction bases with no gene match: 5. Germline assignment: CDR1 SGHDT and CDR2 YYEEEE. The CDR3 region is CASSIAGVNYNEQFF. DNA of the CDR3: TGTGCCAGCAGCATAGCGGGAGTCAACTACAATGAGCAGTTCTTC.

This clone was detected ten times or more. V usage is TRBV27 and J usage is TRBJ1-5, with a possible D match to TRBD1 (5 bases). The CDR3 is made up of 18 amino acids. The V gene's germline CDR1 is MNHEY and CDR2 SMNVEV (reference sequence). Trimming took off 0 bases at V and 2 bases at J, with 17 bases between the two ends. The CDR3 protein is CASSLSWSGQGRNQPQHF. The CDR3 DNA is TGTGCCAGCAGTTTATCGTGGTCAGGGCAAGGCCGCAATCAGCCCCAGCATTTT.

The V and J genes are TRBV21-1 and TRBJ2-3; the table's D gene call, TRBD2, was not cross checked with the DNA. TRBV21-1 is a pseudogene locus. The CDR3 extends over 14 amino acids. For the CDR3, the DNA is TGTGCCAGCAGTTTAATTCCTAGCACAGATACGCAGTATTTT. It encodes CASSLIPSTDTQYF.

This sequence joins TRBV19 and TRBJ1-5; D not resolved. CDR3 size: 16 residues. Per germline, CDR1 LNHDA and CDR2 SQIVND (reference sequence). The V end was cut by 5 bases, the J end by 0 bases, with 14 bases between. CDR3 DNA sequence: TGTGCCAGTAGTTCCTCCTCGGGTATTAGCAATCAGCCCCAGCATTTT. The encoded protein is CASSSSSGISNQPQHF.

The chain links TRBV28 to TRBJ2-2; 7 nucleotides match TRBD2. The trim removed 6 bases at V and 2 bases at J, leaving 9 bases unmatched. This CDR3 is built from 16 residues. Germline assignment: CDR1 MDHEN and CDR2 SYDVKM. CDR3 sequence: CASRGRGGANTGELFF. In DNA form, the CDR3 reads TGTGCCAGCAGGGGGAGGGGTGGGGCCAACACCGGGGAGCTGTTTTTT.

The chain uses TRBV7-3 and TRBJ2-1; 10 bases are a match to TRBD2. V shed 5 bases and J 3 bases; nucleotides not matched to a gene: 7. The CDR3 is 16 amino acids. Germline V gene data show CDR1 as SGHTA and CDR2 as FQGTGA. CDR3 amino acids: CASSHNPSGSYNEQFF. DNA for the CDR3: TGTGCCAGCAGCCATAATCCTAGCGGGAGCTACAATGAGCAGTTCTTC.

This chain connects TRBV3-1 (or the pseudogene TRBV3-2) to TRBJ2-1, with D perhaps matching TRBD1 (6 bases). The V and J ends lost 0 bases and 6 bases respectively, with 12 bases between them. This CDR3 comprises 15 residues. Germline CDR1 LGHDT, CDR2 YNNKEL (reference sequence). The CDR3 here is CASSQDQTRGNEQFF. CDR3 nucleotide sequence: TGTGCCAGCAGCCAAGATCAGACCAGGGGCAATGAGCAGTTCTTC.

This clone was seen just once. The V and J genes are TRBV27 and TRBJ1-1; a possible D gene is TRBD1 (6 bases). Germline V CDR1 and CDR2: MNHEY, SMNVEV (reference sequence). Trimming shortened V by 4 bases and J by 4 bases, and 22 bases separated the two germline ends. The CDR3 runs to 17 residues. CDR3 sequence (DNA): TGTGCCAGCAGTTCTGCAACCACGGGACACCTGGCCACTGAAGCTTTCTTT. Its protein is CASSSATTGHLATEAFF.